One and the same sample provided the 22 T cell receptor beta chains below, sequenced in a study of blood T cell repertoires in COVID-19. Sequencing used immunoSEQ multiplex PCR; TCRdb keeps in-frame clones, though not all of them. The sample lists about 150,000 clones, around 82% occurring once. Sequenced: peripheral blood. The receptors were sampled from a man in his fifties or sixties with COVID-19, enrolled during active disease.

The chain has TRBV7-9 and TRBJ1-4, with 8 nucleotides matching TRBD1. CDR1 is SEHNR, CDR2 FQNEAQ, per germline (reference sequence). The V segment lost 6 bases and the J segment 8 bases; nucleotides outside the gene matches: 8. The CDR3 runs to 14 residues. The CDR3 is CASRRTGKGEKLFF. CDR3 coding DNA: TGTGCCAGCAGAAGGACAGGGAAGGGGGAAAAACTGTTTTTT.

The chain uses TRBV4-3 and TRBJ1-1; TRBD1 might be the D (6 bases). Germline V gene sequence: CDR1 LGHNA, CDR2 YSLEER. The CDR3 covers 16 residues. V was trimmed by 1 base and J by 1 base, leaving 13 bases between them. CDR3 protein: CASSQVWNRANTEAFF. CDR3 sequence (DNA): TGCGCCAGCAGCCAAGTTTGGAACAGGGCGAACACTGAAGCTTTCTTT.

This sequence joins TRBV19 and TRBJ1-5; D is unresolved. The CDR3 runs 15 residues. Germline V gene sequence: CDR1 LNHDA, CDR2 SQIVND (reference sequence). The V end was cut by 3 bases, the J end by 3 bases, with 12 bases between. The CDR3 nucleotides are TGTGCCAGTAGTATGTCCGCGGGCCCCAATCAGCCCCAGCATTTT. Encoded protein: CASSMSAGPNQPQHF.

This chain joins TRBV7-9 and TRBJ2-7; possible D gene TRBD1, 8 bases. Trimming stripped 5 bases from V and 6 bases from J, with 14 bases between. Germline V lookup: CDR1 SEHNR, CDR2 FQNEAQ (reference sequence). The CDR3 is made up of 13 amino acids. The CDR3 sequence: CASSLTGEGEQYF. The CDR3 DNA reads TGTGCCAGCAGCCTGACAGGGGAGGGCGAGCAGTACTTC.

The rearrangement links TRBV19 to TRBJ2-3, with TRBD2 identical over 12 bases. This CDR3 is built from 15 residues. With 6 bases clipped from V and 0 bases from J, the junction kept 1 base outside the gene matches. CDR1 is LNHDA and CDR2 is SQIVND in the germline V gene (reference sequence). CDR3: CASRTSGSSTDTQYF. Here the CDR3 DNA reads TGTGCCAGTAGGACTAGCGGGAGTAGCACAGATACGCAGTATTTT.

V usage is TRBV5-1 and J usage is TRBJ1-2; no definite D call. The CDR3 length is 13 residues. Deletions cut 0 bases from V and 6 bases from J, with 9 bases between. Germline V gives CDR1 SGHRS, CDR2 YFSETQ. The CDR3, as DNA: TGCGCCAGCAGCTTGGATTTTACGGATGGCTACACCTTC. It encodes CASSLDFTDGYTF.

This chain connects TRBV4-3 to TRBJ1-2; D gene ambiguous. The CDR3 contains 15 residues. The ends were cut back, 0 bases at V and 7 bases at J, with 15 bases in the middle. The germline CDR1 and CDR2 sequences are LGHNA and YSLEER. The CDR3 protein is CASSQDTPPTLGYTF. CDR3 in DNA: TGCGCCAGCAGCCAAGATACCCCCCCAACTCTTGGCTACACCTTC.

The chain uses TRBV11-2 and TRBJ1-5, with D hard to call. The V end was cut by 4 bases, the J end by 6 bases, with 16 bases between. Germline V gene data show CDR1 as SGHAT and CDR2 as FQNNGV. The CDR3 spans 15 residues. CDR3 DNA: TGTGCCAGCAGCTCACAGCCGGGAGGAAGTCAGCCCCAGCATTTT. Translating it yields CASSSQPGGSQPQHF. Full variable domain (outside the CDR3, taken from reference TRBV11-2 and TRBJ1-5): EAGVAQSPRYKIIEKRQSVAFWCNPISGHATLYWYQQILGQGPKLLIQFQNNGVVDDSQLPKDRFSAERLKGVDSTLKIQPAKLEDSAVYLCASSSQPGGSQPQHFGDGTRLSIL.

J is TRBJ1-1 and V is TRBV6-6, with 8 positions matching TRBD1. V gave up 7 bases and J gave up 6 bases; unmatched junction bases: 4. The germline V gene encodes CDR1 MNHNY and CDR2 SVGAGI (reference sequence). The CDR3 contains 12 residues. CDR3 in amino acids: CASTGGSAEAFF. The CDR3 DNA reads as TGTGCCAGCACAGGGGGCTCCGCTGAAGCTTTCTTT.

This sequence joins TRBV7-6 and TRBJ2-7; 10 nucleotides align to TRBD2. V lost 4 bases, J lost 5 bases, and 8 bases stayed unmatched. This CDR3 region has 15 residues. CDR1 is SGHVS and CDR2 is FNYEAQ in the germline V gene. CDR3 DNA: TGTGCCAGCAGCTCCCAAGCGGGAGGGCCCAACGAGCAGTACTTC. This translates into CASSSQAGGPNEQYF.

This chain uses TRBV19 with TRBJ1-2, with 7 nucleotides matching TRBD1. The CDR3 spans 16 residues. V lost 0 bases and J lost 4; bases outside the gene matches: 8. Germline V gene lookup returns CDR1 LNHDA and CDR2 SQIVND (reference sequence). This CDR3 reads CASSIDETTGPYGYTF. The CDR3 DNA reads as TGTGCCAGTAGTATAGATGAAACGACAGGGCCCTATGGCTACACCTTC.

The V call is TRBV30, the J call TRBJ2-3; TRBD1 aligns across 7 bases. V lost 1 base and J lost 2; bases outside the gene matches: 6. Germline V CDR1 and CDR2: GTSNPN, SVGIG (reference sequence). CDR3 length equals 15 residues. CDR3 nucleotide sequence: TGTGCCTGGAGTGGGGACAGTGCCTTCACAGATACGCAGTATTTT. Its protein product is CAWSGDSAFTDTQYF.

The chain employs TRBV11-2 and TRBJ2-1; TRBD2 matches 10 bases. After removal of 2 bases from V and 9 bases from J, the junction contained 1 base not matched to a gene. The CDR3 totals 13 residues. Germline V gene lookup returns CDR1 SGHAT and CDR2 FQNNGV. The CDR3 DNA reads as TGTGCCAGCAGCTTACAGCGGGAGGGTGAGCAGTTCTTC. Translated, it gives CASSLQREGEQFF.

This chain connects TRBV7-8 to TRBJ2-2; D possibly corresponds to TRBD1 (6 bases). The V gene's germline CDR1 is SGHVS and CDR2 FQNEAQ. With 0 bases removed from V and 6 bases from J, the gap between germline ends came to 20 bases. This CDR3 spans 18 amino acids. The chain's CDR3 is CASSLARRGRRYAGELFF. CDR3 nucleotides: TGTGCCAGCAGCTTAGCTCGTAGGGGGAGACGGTACGCCGGGGAGCTGTTTTTT.

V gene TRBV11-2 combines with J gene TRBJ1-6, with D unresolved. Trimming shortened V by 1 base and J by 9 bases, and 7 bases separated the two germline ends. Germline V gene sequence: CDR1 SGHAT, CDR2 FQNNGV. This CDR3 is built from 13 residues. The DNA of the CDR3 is TGTGCCAGCAGCTTAGTCACGGGTTCACCCCTCCACTTT. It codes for CASSLVTGSPLHF.

The DNA for the CDR3 is TGTGCCAGTAGTATAATTCTCCAGGGGAGCGAAAAACTGTTTTTT. It encodes CASSIILQGSEKLFF. This sequence joins TRBV19 and TRBJ1-4; perhaps TRBD1 as D (6 bases). Germline V gene sequence: CDR1 LNHDA, CDR2 SQIVND (reference sequence). V gave up 2 bases and J gave up 8 bases, with 15 bases separating them. The CDR3 loop spans 15 amino acids.

Written as DNA, the CDR3 is TGTGCCAGCTCACCCTCCGGGACAGCCAACACAGATACGCAGTATTTT. This translates into CASSPSGTANTDTQYF. The J gene is TRBJ2-3, the V gene TRBV18; 7 positions match TRBD1. This CDR3 has 16 residues. Unmatched junction bases numbered 8, after V lost 3 bases and J lost 2 bases. Germline CDR1 is KGHSH and CDR2 is LQKENI.

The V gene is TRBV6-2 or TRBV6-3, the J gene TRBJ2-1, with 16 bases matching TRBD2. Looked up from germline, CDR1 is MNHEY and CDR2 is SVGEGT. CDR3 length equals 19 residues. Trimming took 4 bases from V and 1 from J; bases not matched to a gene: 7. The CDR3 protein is CASSSPGLAGGLSYNEQFF. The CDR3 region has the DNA TGTGCCAGCAGTTCTCCGGGACTAGCGGGAGGGTTGTCCTACAATGAGCAGTTCTTC.

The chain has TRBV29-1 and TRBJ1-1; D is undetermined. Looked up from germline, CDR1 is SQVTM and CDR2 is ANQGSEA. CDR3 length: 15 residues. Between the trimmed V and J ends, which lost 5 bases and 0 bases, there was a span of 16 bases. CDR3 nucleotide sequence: TGCAGCGTTAACTTACCCGCGAGTATGAACACTGAAGCTTTCTTT. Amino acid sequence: CSVNLPASMNTEAFF.

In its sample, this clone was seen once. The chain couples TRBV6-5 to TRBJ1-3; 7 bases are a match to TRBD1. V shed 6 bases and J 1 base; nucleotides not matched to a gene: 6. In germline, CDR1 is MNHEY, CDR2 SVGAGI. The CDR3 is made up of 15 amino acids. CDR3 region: CASRESTGSGNTIYF. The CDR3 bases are TGTGCCAGCAGGGAGTCGACAGGGTCTGGAAACACCATATATTTT.

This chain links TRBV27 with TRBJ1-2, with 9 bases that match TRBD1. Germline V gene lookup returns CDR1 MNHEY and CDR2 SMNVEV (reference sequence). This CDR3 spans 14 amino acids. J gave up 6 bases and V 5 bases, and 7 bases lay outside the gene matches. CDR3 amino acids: CASSGRTGVHGYTF. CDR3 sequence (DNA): TGTGCCAGCAGTGGCAGGACAGGGGTTCATGGCTACACCTTC.

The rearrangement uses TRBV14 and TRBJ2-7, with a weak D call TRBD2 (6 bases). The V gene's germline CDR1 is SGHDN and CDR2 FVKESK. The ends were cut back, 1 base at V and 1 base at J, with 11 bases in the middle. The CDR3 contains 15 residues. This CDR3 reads CASSQAGAISYEQYF. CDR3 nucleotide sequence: TGTGCCAGCAGCCAAGCGGGAGCCATTTCCTACGAGCAGTACTTC.